This T cell receptor beta chain was obtained from a study of graft-versus-host responses after intestinal transplantation listed by TCRdb under 2021. About the study as a whole: Multivisceral, liver-intestinal, or isolated intestinal transplants were received by the recipients. Every recipient was given anti-thymocyte globulin induction, followed by about 3 years of maintenance tacrolimus and steroids. Rather than being sequenced by the commercial service, samples from a few later patients were sequenced in-house on an Illumina MiSeq and processed with MiXCR. To identify alloreactive clones, pre-transplant mixed lymphocyte reaction products were sequenced and compared with unstimulated pre-transplant donor and recipient T cells. Of the 20 to 25 intestinal transplant recipients enrolled in the cohort, one of whom was a retransplant, a few patients without pretransplant specimens were excluded. After intestinal transplantation, graft-versus-host and host-versus-graft alloreactive T cell clones in the graft, circulation and bone marrow were tracked using bulk TCR-beta CDR3 sequencing. Donor T cell macrochimerism was defined as a peak of at least 4% donor T cells among recipient peripheral blood mononuclear cells. Broader findings and caveats from the paper: Patients with donor T cell macrochimerism had high GvH to HvG T cell clonal ratios in their allografts. Peak levels of circulating GvH clones were associated with declines in HvG clones early after transplant. GvH clones were found in recipient bone marrow, and some of the GvH clones appeared earlier in ileal mucosa or blood, which is consistent with an intestinal mucosal origin. The relatively low number and heterogeneity of intestinal transplant patients limited the conclusions.

Blood samples were collected up to 4 times in the first month after transplant and then at least monthly when available. V is pared back by 5 bases and J by 7 bases, with 5 bases lying between the germline termini. The CDR3 spans 11 residues, from the cysteine through the phenylalanine. Only the CDR3 DNA stays, 33 bases, in frame from base 1. The germline V gene supplies CDR1 KGHSH and CDR2 LQKENI. This clone has just a few counts. Its binding antigen is unknown. No quality values exist for individual bases; no much larger clone is one base distant. The protocol used for the library was the immunoSEQ multiplex PCR assay. High-throughput TCR-beta CDR3 sequencing of genomic DNA from most patients was performed by Adaptive Biotechnologies. The published analysis was carried out like this. Adaptive's ImmunoSEQ software was the source of the TCR sequencing data for approximately 18 patients, while three other patients were processed with MiXCR and VDJtools. CDR3 nucleotide sequences shared between donor and recipient were removed because their origin could not be assigned. Alloreactive clones required at least 2-fold expansion over unstimulated cells and minimum CFSE-low frequency of 0.002% (template counts) or 0.001% (read counts). Clones were considered mappable if detected in sequenced pre-transplant spleen, lymph node, or MLR CFSE-low populations of the donor or recipient. Cumulative frequency of alloreactive clones was calculated as a percentage of all sequences weighted by copy number. This is the immuneACCESS table as TCRdb keeps it, with only in-frame sequences that have V and J called. A part of the clones is gone; compared with another copy, unresolved V genes explain less than half, and the rest is unexplained. V, J and clone size are taken as reported in that table, and D and trimming were inferred from the DNA itself. Across this sample there are about 98,000 clones, with more than 70% seen only once. The ten largest make up 1.4% of the sample.

This clonotype was obtained from a human patient who received an intestinal transplant, so some T cells may come from the graft donor. Recombination joined TRBV18 with TRBJ1-4; the D gene is not confidently resolved. The sequencing used PBMCs, collected 255 days after intestinal transplant. Here is the DNA: TGTGCCAGCTCAGACGGTGAAAAACTGTTTTTT. Its protein product is CASSDGEKLFF.